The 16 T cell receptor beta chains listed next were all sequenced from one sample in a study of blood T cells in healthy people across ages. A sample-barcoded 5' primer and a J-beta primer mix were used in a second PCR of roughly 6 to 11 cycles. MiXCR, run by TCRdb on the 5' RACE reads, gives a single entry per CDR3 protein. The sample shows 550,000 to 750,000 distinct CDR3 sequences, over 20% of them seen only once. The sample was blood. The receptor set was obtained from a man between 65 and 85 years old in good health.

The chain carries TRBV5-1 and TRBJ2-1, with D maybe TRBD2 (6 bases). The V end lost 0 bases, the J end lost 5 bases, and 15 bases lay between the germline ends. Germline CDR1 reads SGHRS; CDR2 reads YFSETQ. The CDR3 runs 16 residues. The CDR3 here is CASSLDGAGRNNEQFF. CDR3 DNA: TGCGCCAGCAGCTTGGATGGGGCGGGACGGAACAATGAGCAGTTCTTC.

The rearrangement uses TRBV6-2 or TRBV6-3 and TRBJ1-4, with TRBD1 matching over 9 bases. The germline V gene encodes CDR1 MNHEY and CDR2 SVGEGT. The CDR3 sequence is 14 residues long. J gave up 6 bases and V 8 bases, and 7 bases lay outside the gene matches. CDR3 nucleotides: TGTGCCAGCGTAACAGGGGGCGCGGATGAAAAACTGTTTTTT. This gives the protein CASVTGGADEKLFF.

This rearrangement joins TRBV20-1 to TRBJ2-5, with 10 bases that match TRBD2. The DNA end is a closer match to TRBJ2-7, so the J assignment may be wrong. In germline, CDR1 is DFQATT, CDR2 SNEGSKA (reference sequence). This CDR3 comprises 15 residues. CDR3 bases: TGCAGTGCTCTCCCAGGGACTAGCGTCTCCTACGAGCAGTACTTC. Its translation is CSALPGTSVSYEQYF.

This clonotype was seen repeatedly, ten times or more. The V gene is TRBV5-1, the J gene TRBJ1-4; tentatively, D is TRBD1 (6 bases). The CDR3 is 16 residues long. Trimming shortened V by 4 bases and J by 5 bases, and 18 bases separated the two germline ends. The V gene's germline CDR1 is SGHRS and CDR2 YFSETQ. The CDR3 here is CASSPGVGARNEKLFF. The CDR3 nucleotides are TGCGCCAGCAGCCCTGGAGTGGGGGCTAGGAATGAAAAACTGTTTTTT.

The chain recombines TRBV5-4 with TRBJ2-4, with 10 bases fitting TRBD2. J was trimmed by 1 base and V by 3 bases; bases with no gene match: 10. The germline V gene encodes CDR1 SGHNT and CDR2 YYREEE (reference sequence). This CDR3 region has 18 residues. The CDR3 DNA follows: TGTGCCAGCAGCTCCTCCGACCTAGCGGGAGAGGCCAAAAACATTCAGTACTTC. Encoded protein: CASSSSDLAGEAKNIQYF.

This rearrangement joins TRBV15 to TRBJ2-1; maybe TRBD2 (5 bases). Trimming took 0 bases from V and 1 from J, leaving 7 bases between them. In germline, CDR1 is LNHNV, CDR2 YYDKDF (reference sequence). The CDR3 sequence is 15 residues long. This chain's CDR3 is CATSRERESYNEQFF. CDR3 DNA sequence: TGTGCCACCAGCAGAGAAAGGGAGTCCTACAATGAGCAGTTCTTC.

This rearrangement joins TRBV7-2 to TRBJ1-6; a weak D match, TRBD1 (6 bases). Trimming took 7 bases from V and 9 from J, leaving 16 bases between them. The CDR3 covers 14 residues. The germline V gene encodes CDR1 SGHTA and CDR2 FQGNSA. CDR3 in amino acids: CASTHGTRASPLHF. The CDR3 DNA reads TGTGCCAGCACCCATGGGACAAGGGCTTCACCCCTCCACTTT.

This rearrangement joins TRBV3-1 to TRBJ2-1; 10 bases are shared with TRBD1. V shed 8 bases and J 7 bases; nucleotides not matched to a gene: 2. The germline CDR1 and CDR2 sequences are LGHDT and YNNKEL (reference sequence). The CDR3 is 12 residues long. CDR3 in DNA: TGTGCCAGCGGGACAGGGGTGAATGAGCAGTTCTTC. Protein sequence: CASGTGVNEQFF.

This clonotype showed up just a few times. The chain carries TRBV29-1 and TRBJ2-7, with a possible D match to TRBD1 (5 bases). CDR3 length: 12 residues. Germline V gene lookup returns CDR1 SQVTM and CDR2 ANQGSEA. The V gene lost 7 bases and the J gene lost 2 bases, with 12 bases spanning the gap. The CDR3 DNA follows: TGCAGCGGGGGCGACGGAACCTACGAGCAGTACTTC. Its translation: CSGGDGTYEQYF.

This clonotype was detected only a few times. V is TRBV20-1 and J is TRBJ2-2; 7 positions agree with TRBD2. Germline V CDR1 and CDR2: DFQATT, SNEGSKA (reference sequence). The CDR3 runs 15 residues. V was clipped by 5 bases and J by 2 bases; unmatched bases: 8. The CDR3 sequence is CSARSGGRNTGELFF. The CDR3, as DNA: TGCAGTGCTCGCTCGGGCGGGAGAAACACCGGGGAGCTGTTTTTT.

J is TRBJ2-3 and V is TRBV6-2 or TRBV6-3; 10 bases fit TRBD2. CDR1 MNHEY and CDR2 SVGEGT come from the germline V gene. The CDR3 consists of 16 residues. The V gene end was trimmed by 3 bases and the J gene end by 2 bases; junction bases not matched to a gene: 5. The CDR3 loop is CASSYRTSGTTDTQYF. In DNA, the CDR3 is TGTGCCAGCAGTTATCGGACTAGCGGAACCACAGATACGCAGTATTTT.

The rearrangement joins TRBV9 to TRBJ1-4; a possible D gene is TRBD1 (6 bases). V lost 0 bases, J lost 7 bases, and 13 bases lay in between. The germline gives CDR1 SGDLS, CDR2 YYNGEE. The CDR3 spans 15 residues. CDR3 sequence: CASSVGPQGGEKLFF. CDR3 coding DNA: TGTGCCAGCAGCGTAGGGCCACAGGGAGGTGAAAAACTGTTTTTT.

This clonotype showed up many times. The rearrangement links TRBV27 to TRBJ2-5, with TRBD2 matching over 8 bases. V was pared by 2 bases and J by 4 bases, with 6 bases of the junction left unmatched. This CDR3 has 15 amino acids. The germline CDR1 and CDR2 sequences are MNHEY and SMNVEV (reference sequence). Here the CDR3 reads CASSLTGGVGETQYF. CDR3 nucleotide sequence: TGTGCCAGCAGTTTAACGGGAGGGGTGGGAGAGACCCAGTACTTC.

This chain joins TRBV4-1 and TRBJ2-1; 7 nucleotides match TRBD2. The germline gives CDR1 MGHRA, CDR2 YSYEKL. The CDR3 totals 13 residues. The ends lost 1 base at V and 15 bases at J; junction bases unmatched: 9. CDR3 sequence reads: CASSQGAGTTRFF. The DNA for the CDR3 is TGCGCCAGCAGCCAAGGTGCCGGGACTACCCGGTTCTTC.

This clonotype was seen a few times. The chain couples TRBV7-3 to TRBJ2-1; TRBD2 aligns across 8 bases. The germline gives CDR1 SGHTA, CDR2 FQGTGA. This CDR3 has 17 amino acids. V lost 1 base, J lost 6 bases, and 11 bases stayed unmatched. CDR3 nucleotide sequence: TGTGCCAGCAGCTTAAGGGGAGGGCGGGAGGTCGGCAATGAGCAGTTCTTC. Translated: CASSLRGGREVGNEQFF.

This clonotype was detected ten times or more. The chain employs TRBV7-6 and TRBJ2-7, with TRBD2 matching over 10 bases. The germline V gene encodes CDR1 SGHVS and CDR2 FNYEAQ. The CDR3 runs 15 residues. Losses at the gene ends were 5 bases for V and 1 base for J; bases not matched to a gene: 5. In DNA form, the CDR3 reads TGTGCCAGCAGCCCAAGCGGGAGGGGGTCCTACGAGCAGTACTTC. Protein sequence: CASSPSGRGSYEQYF.